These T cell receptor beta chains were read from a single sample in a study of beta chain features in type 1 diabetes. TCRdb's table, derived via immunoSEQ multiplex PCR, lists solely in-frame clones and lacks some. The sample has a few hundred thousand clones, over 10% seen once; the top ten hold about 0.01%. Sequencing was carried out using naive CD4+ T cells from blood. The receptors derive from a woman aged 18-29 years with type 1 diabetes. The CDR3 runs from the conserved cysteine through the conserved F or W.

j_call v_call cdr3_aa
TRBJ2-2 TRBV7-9 CASNLDSKSGELFF
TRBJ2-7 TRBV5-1 CASSLAGFSSYEQYF
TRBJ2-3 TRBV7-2 CASSFRGRVDTQYF
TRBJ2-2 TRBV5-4 CASSLGGGVTGELFF
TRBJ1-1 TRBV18 CASSTQGPTEAFF
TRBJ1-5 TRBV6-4 CASSVSGGRNQPQHF
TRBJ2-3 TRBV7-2 CASSLVADTQYF
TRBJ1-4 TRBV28 CASSWQVHEKLFF
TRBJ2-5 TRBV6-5 CASSYGGGETQYF
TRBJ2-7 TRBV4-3 CASSQDLGSYEQYF
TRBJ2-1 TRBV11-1 CASSTGTSGRGNEQFF
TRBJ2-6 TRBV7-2 CASRTLGLAGANVLTF
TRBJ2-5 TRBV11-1 CASSWGQQETQYF
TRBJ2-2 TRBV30 CAWSSGARTGELFF
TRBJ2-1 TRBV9 CASSPARGSSYNEQFF
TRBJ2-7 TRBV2 CASRQAYEQYF
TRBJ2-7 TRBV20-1 CSAKQAYEQYF
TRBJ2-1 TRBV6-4 CASNIGGAGNEQFF
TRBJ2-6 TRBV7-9 CASSRDRGPLGANVLTF
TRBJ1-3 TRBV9 CASSVQAGNTIYF
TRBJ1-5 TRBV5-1 CASSPLGGQPQHF
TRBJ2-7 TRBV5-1 CASSEPPITGTGEREQYF
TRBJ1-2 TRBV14 CASSQDGRGYTF
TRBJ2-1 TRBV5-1 CASSRQSGGSNEQFF
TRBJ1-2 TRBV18 CASSPTGSNNYGYTF
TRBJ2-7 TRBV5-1 CASSWMTGDHEQYF
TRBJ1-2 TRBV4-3 CASSQDNYGDRGYTF
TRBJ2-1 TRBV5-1 CASQGSDGNEQFF
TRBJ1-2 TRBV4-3 CASSQETGFYGYTF
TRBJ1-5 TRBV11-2 CASSQDRSNQPQHF
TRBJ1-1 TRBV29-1 CSVVQAQGVTEAFF
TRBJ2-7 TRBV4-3 CASSQDLAPSSYEQYF
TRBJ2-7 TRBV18 CASSPPSSYFDEQYF
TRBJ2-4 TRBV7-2 CASSLDDRANIQYF
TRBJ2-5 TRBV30 CAWSAGLAGGETQYF
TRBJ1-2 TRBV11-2 CASSLGGTASNYGYTF
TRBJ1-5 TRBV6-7 CASSPNQPQHF
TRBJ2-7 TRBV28 CATGGASDEQYF
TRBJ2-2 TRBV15 CATSRELGGGELFF
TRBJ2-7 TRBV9 CASSLNRGYEQYF
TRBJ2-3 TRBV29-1 CSVEGPSGRTSDTQYF
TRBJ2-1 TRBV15 CATSRDLPSGTSGSGQFF
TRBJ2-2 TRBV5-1 CASSPDREDGELFF
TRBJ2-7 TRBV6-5 CASSYSTVAGVDEQYF
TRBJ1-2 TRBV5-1 CASSLEDSWGGYTF
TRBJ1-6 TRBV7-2 CASSLRVTGSNSPLHF
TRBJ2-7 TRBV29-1 CSAVGTSGSYEQYF
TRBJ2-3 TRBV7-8 CASSLDAYTQYF
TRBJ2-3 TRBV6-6 CASSYRLAGTTDTQYF
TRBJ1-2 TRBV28 CASSLWWTGTGYTF
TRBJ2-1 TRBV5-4 CASSLSGGGIRNEQFF
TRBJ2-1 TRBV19 CASSATGQGGREQFF
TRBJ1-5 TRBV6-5 CASSSTSGGPLNLQHF
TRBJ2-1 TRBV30 CAWSATGAEQFF